The T cell receptor beta chain described here comes from a study of T cells in women clearing cervical HPV infection. Study overall: Blood came at first lesion visit for cases, post-clearance for controls. Study outcomes and limitations: Effector/memory and HPV-specific T cells were not isolated, and association timing is unknown.

TCRdb keeps only in-frame clones here, not all; method: immunoSEQ multiplex PCR. The data show some 8,300 clones, and the top ten clones hold 8.2%. As for this clone: Its specificity is unknown.

The sequenced material came from blood buffy coat. The source is a woman aged 18-70 years with a cervical HPV16 infection that either progressed to CIN3+ or cleared (not recorded which).

Here the CDR3 reads CASSPEGVLELNNSPLFF. CDR3 DNA (partial): TGCGCCAGCAGCCCCGAAGGGGTACTGGAGCTTAATAATTCACCG. This chain connects TRBV5-1 to TRBJ2-2, with D perhaps TRBD1 (5 bases). From the germline J gene comes the end of the CDR3, since the read stops 3 residues before it. Germline CDR1 reads SGHRS; CDR2 reads YFSETQ. There are 18 residues in the CDR3.